Below, 28 T cell receptor beta chains from the same sample are listed, as sequenced in a study of T-cell memory formation after mild COVID-19. TCRdb fed the 5' RACE reads into MiXCR, producing one record per CDR3 protein. The sample lists 300,000 to 400,000 distinct CDR3 sequences; 28% were seen once. Sequenced input: PBMCs or a T cell subset sorted from them (not recorded which). The source is an adult woman who had mild COVID-19 (a few samples of this study predate the infection). Cell type and time point are not known.

This sequence joins TRBV5-8 and TRBJ1-5; 9 nucleotides agree with TRBD1. Germline V gene data show CDR1 as SGHTS and CDR2 as YDEGEE. V trimming: 4 bases; J trimming: 1 base; junction bases outside the gene matches: 9. This CDR3 contains 17 residues. CDR3 sequence reads: CASSRDRGWVSNQPQHF. CDR3 in DNA: TGTGCCAGCAGCCGCGACAGGGGGTGGGTAAGCAATCAGCCCCAGCATTTT.

The V call is TRBV7-9, the J call TRBJ1-2, with a tentative D call TRBD1 (5 bases). V lost 4 bases and J lost 11, with 20 bases in between. The CDR3 length is 14 residues. Germline assignment: CDR1 SEHNR and CDR2 FQNEAQ (reference sequence). CDR3 sequence reads: CASSSSPRTLRYTF. The CDR3, as DNA: TGTGCCAGCAGCTCCTCCCCGAGGACACTTCGATACACCTTC.

The chain couples TRBV29-1 to TRBJ2-7; unclear D gene. V was shortened by 4 bases and J by 0 bases, with 4 bases between the two germline ends. The CDR3 is 11 residues long. From germline, CDR1 is SQVTM and CDR2 ANQGSEA. The CDR3 nucleotides read TGCAGCGTTGGGAACTCCTACGAGCAGTACTTC. Its protein is CSVGNSYEQYF.

This clonotype was counted only a few times. CDR3 protein: CATSSISPLHF. The CDR3 DNA reads TGTGCCACCAGTTCGATCTCACCCCTCCACTTT. This rearrangement joins TRBV24-1 to TRBJ1-6; no clear D gene. The CDR3 loop spans 11 amino acids. Between the trimmed V and J ends, which lost 6 bases and 10 bases, there was a span of 6 bases. CDR1 is KGHDR and CDR2 is SFDVKD in the germline V gene.

The rearrangement joins TRBV6-4 to TRBJ2-1; 7 bases fit TRBD2. The V and J ends lost 0 bases and 4 bases, in that order; junction bases with no gene match: 6. This CDR3 is 16 amino acids long. Looked up from germline, CDR1 is MRHNA and CDR2 is SNTAGT. CDR3 nucleotides: TGTGCCAGCAGTGACTCCTTCAGCGGGGAATACAATGAGCAGTTCTTC. Encoded protein: CASSDSFSGEYNEQFF.

Only a few counts were recorded for this clonotype. The chain has TRBV4-2 and TRBJ2-3, with TRBD2 matching 7 bases. The CDR3 extends over 17 amino acids. V gave up 1 base and J gave up 5 bases; unmatched junction bases: 12. Germline loops: CDR1 LGHNA, CDR2 YNFKEQ. The CDR3: CASSQVGGSHDIDTQYF. CDR3 DNA: TGTGCCAGCAGCCAAGTAGGCGGGAGCCATGATATAGATACGCAGTATTTT.

The genes are TRBV12-3 or TRBV12-4 and TRBJ2-5; either TRBD1 or TRBD2 may fit D (6 bases each). This CDR3 has 15 amino acids. Trimming took off 7 bases at V and 4 bases at J, with 19 bases between the two ends. Here the CDR3 reads CASNLDSRRGETQYF. The CDR3 DNA sequence: TGTGCCAGCAATCTGGACAGCCGGAGGGGAGAGACCCAGTACTTC.

The rearrangement joins TRBV6-2 or TRBV6-3 to TRBJ1-5, with D possibly TRBD1 on 5 matching bases. The CDR3 spans 18 residues. CDR1 MNHEY and CDR2 SVGEGT come from the germline V gene. Trimming took off 2 bases at V and 0 bases at J, with 17 bases between the two ends. In nucleotides, the CDR3 is TGTGCCAGCAGTTACCCAATTGGACACATCCGTAGCAATCAGCCCCAGCATTTT. It translates to CASSYPIGHIRSNQPQHF.

In its sample, this clonotype was seen a few times. The V and J genes are TRBV20-1 and TRBJ1-1, with D tentatively TRBD1 (5 bases). Germline V lookup: CDR1 DFQATT, CDR2 SNEGSKA (reference sequence). Trimming left V 2 bases short and J 2 bases short, with 12 bases between. This CDR3 is 14 amino acids long. The CDR3 bases are TGCAGTGCTAGACTCGGCCAGGGTAACACTGAAGCTTTCTTT. This gives the protein CSARLGQGNTEAFF.

CDR3 region: CASRGRRSSGNTIYF. As DNA, the CDR3 is TGTGCCAGCAGGGGCAGGAGGAGCTCTGGAAACACCATATATTTT. This chain joins TRBV12-3 or TRBV12-4 and TRBJ1-3; D unclear. The ends were cut back, 6 bases at V and 0 bases at J, with 12 bases in the middle. The CDR3 length is 15 residues.

The V gene is TRBV25-1, the J gene TRBJ2-5, with 11 bases lining up with TRBD2. The V segment lost 1 base and the J segment 2 bases; nucleotides outside the gene matches: 6. This CDR3 comprises 17 residues. Germline loops: CDR1 MGHDK, CDR2 SYGVNS. CDR3 bases: TGTGCCAGCAGTGAATGGAGTAGCGGGGGGGATCAAGAGACCCAGTACTTC. As protein: CASSEWSSGGDQETQYF.

This clonotype was seen only a few times. The chain combines TRBV12-3 or TRBV12-4 with TRBJ2-7, with 8 bases fitting TRBD2. The V segment lost 4 bases and the J segment 5 bases; nucleotides outside the gene matches: 7. The CDR3 runs 14 residues. CDR3 protein: CASSSGGAADEQYF. The DNA for the CDR3 is TGTGCCAGCAGTTCCGGGGGGGCCGCAGACGAGCAGTACTTC.

The chain combines TRBV28 with TRBJ2-3; 10 nucleotides align to TRBD2. Germline-derived CDR1 and CDR2 are MDHEN and SYDVKM. Germline trimming cut 5 bases from V and 5 bases from J; bases unmatched to any gene: 10. The CDR3 is made up of 16 amino acids. In nucleotides, the CDR3 is TGTGCCAGCAGTGTGCATCAGCGGGGGGGAAGAGATACGCAGTATTTT. Protein product: CASSVHQRGGRDTQYF.

This clonotype was detected a few times. The rearrangement uses TRBV24-1 and TRBJ2-3, with D uncertain. The CDR3 sequence is 11 residues long. V gave up 9 bases and J gave up 3 bases, with 6 bases separating them. The germline V gene has CDR1 KGHDR and CDR2 SFDVKD. The CDR3 sequence is CATGVTDTQYF. CDR3 DNA sequence: TGTGCCACCGGGGTGACAGATACGCAGTATTTT.

The genes are TRBV18 and TRBJ1-2; a possible D gene is TRBD1 (5 bases). Trimming took 3 bases from V and 4 from J, leaving 12 bases between them. Germline-derived CDR1 and CDR2 are KGHSH and LQKENI. The CDR3 extends over 14 amino acids. The CDR3 spells CASSPATGGYGYTF. The CDR3, as DNA: TGTGCCAGCTCACCGGCAACAGGTGGCTATGGCTACACCTTC.

This clonotype turned up a few times. This chain's CDR3 is CASSLDGEPTDTQYF. CDR3 DNA sequence: TGTGCCAGCAGCTTGGACGGAGAGCCCACAGATACGCAGTATTTT. The chain combines TRBV5-6 with TRBJ2-3; no clear D. The CDR3 length is 15 residues. The ends were cut back, 0 bases at V and 2 bases at J, with 10 bases in the middle. Germline V gives CDR1 SGHDT, CDR2 YYEEEE.

The table lists this clonotype with a few counts. This sequence joins TRBV7-2 and TRBJ2-1, with 11 bases aligning to TRBD2. The germline V gene has CDR1 SGHTA and CDR2 FQGNSA. The CDR3 has 16 amino acids. Trimming removed 5 bases from V and 7 bases from J; junction bases left unmatched: 10. CDR3 residues: CASSLDSGRAGNEQFF. DNA of the CDR3: TGTGCCAGCAGCCTGGATAGCGGGAGGGCCGGTAATGAGCAGTTCTTC.

This clonotype came up many times. The chain has TRBV5-1 and TRBJ2-7; D not certain. CDR1 is SGHRS, CDR2 YFSETQ, per germline. This CDR3 is 14 amino acids long. V lost 0 bases to trimming and J lost 7 bases, with 14 bases between them. The CDR3 reads CASSLGQTSGEQYF. The CDR3 coding sequence is TGCGCCAGCAGCTTGGGCCAGACCTCGGGTGAGCAGTACTTC. Variable domain in full (rest from reference TRBV5-1 and TRBJ2-7): KAGVTQTPRYLIKTRGQQVTLSCSPISGHRSVSWYQQTPGQGLQFLFEYFSETQRNKGNFPGRFSGRQFSNSRSEMNVSTLELGDSALYLCASSLGQTSGEQYFGPGTRLTVT.

The chain uses TRBV24-1 and TRBJ2-3; D ambiguous. Trimming left V 7 bases short and J 3 bases short, with 13 bases between. The CDR3 consists of 14 residues. Germline assignment: CDR1 KGHDR and CDR2 SFDVKD. The chain's CDR3 is CATSPGVGTDTQYF. The CDR3 DNA reads TGTGCCACCAGCCCCGGTGTCGGGACAGATACGCAGTATTTT.

The sample holds a few counts of this clonotype. This rearrangement joins TRBV24-1 to TRBJ2-1, with D unresolved. This CDR3 region has 14 residues. The germline V and J ends were trimmed by 7 bases and 1 base, with 10 bases remaining between them. Germline V gene data show CDR1 as KGHDR and CDR2 as SFDVKD. The CDR3 region is CATSAPGSYNEQFF. CDR3 bases: TGTGCCACCAGCGCCCCAGGTTCCTACAATGAGCAGTTCTTC.

The sample holds many counts of this clonotype. The genes are TRBV6-5 and TRBJ2-2; perhaps D is TRBD1 or TRBD2 (5 bases each). The germline CDR1 and CDR2 sequences are MNHEY and SVGAGI. The CDR3 extends over 13 amino acids. Trimming removed 4 bases from V and 4 bases from J, with 7 bases in between. DNA for the CDR3: TGTGCCAGCAGTTGGGGGTTCACCGGGGAGCTGTTTTTT. As protein: CASSWGFTGELFF.

The CDR3 is CASSPLGRRLDETQYF. The CDR3 DNA reads as TGTGCCAGCTCACCACTAGGACGGCGTCTCGACGAGACCCAGTACTTC. The V and J genes are TRBV18 and TRBJ2-5; D unclear. The germline V gene has CDR1 KGHSH and CDR2 LQKENI. V lost 1 base and J 5 bases, leaving 17 bases between the germline ends. There are 16 residues in the CDR3.

There are a few counts of this clonotype. CDR3 residues: CASSERSYEQYF. CDR3 nucleotide sequence: TGTGCCAGCAGTGAGAGGTCCTACGAGCAGTACTTC. The chain recombines TRBV2 with TRBJ2-7; D is unclear. Trimming took off 3 bases at V and 1 base at J, with 4 bases between the two ends. Germline V gene data show CDR1 as SNHLY and CDR2 as FYNNEI. This CDR3 has 12 residues.

This clonotype was observed many times. The chain links TRBV4-1 to TRBJ1-4; D ambiguous. There are 15 residues in the CDR3. V was shortened by 3 bases and J by 3 bases, with 11 bases between the two germline ends. Germline CDR1 is MGHRA and CDR2 is YSYEKL. In DNA, the CDR3 is TGCGCCAGCAGCCAGGGCCCCGTATCTAATGAAAAACTGTTTTTT. It translates to CASSQGPVSNEKLFF.

The chain is built from TRBV24-1 and TRBJ2-1, with a possible D match to TRBD1 (6 bases). Trimming cost V 2 bases and J 3 bases, with 16 bases left between them. The germline gives CDR1 KGHDR, CDR2 SFDVKD. The CDR3 has 17 residues. The CDR3 region is CATSDSGHRDRYNEQFF. CDR3 bases: TGTGCCACCAGTGATTCGGGACACCGGGACCGCTACAATGAGCAGTTCTTC.

This clonotype was seen more than once but under ten times. The J gene is TRBJ2-2, the V gene TRBV7-9, with D unclear. The CDR3 extends over 11 amino acids. The germline V gene has CDR1 SEHNR and CDR2 FQNEAQ (reference sequence). V was trimmed by 8 bases and J by 1 base, leaving 2 bases between them. The DNA for the CDR3 is TGTGCCAGCTTGAACACCGGGGAGCTGTTTTTT. Its translation: CASLNTGELFF.

This chain connects TRBV6-2 or TRBV6-3 to TRBJ1-1; D is unresolved. Trimming stripped 8 bases from V and 6 bases from J, with 13 bases between. This CDR3 region has 12 residues. Per germline, CDR1 MNHEY and CDR2 SVGEGT. CDR3 protein: CASGDQRSEAFF. For the CDR3, the DNA is TGTGCCAGCGGTGACCAGAGATCTGAAGCTTTCTTT.

This chain connects TRBV7-6 to TRBJ2-3, with D possibly matching TRBD2 (6 bases). The germline gives CDR1 SGHVS, CDR2 FNYEAQ. The CDR3 is made up of 15 amino acids. V lost 5 bases, J lost 5 bases, and 17 bases lay in between. CDR3 in amino acids: CASSPGLGGIDTQYF. DNA for the CDR3: TGTGCCAGCAGCCCAGGGTTAGGAGGGATAGATACGCAGTATTTT.